This entry lists 5 T cell receptor beta chains sequenced from one sample in a study of cytomegalovirus exposure and HLA in healthy donors. The method was immunoSEQ multiplex PCR; TCRdb's version includes in-frame clones alone and lacks a portion of them. The table lists approximately 200,000 clones, roughly 77% of them singletons. Input material: PBMCs. The receptors were sampled from a woman aged 25 to 39 in good health and CMV-seronegative.

J is TRBJ2-7 and V is TRBV6-6, with TRBD2 matching over 7 bases. J gave up 0 bases and V 2 bases, and 7 bases lay outside the gene matches. CDR3 length: 16 residues. Germline V gene data show CDR1 as MNHNY and CDR2 as SVGAGI (reference sequence). CDR3 sequence reads: CASSYTAGVSSYEQYF. The CDR3 DNA sequence: TGTGCCAGCAGTTACACGGCGGGGGTCAGCTCCTACGAGCAGTACTTC.

The rearrangement joins TRBV6-5 to TRBJ1-1, with D maybe TRBD1 (6 bases). Germline values: CDR1 MNHEY, CDR2 SVGAGI. Trimming removed 4 bases at V and 4 bases at J, with 13 bases between. This CDR3 region has 14 residues. This chain's CDR3 is CASSLYRESTEAFF. As DNA, the CDR3 is TGTGCCAGCAGTTTATACAGGGAGAGCACTGAAGCTTTCTTT.

The chain has TRBV6-4 and TRBJ1-1; perhaps TRBD1 as D (5 bases). This CDR3 has 13 amino acids. Germline V lookup: CDR1 MRHNA, CDR2 SNTAGT. Trimming took 6 bases from V and 1 from J, leaving 9 bases between them. The CDR3 sequence: CASRKQENTEAFF. The CDR3 nucleotides read TGTGCCAGCAGAAAACAGGAGAACACTGAAGCTTTCTTT.

The chain has TRBV6-4 and TRBJ2-1; TRBD2 matches 8 bases. CDR1 is MRHNA, CDR2 SNTAGT, per germline. The CDR3 extends over 15 amino acids. V lost 2 bases, J lost 7 bases, and 7 bases stayed unmatched. The CDR3 region is CASSDKASGSNEQFF. In nucleotides, the CDR3 is TGTGCCAGCAGTGACAAGGCTAGCGGGTCAAATGAGCAGTTCTTC.

Concerning this clone itself: The sample has other DNA sequences that encode this CDR3 too. This chain uses TRBV5-4 with TRBJ2-1, with D maybe TRBD2 (6 bases). The CDR3 sequence is 15 residues long. The germline gives CDR1 SGHNT, CDR2 YYREEE (reference sequence). Trimming left V 1 base short and J 1 base short, with 9 bases between. The CDR3 reads CASSLTSGSYNEQFF. CDR3 nucleotide sequence: TGTGCCAGCAGCTTGACCAGCGGGTCCTACAATGAGCAGTTCTTC.